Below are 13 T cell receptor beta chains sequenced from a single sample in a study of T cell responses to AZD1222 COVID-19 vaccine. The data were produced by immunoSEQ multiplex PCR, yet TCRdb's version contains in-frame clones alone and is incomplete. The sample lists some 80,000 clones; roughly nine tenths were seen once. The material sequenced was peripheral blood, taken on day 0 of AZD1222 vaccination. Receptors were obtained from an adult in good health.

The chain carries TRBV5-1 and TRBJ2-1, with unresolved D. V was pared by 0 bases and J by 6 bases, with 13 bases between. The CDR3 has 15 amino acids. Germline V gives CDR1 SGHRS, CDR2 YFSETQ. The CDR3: CASSLEAPGTNEQFF. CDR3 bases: TGCGCCAGCAGCTTGGAGGCCCCTGGTACCAATGAGCAGTTCTTC.

The CDR3 region has the DNA TGTGCCAGCAGCGGAGGGACCGACCCCTGGGGAGAGCAGTACTTC. It translates to CASSGGTDPWGEQYF. The rearrangement links TRBV9 to TRBJ2-7; TRBD1 or TRBD2 may be the D gene (5 bases each). V lost 3 bases and J 7 bases, leaving 20 bases between the germline ends. The V gene's germline CDR1 is SGDLS and CDR2 YYNGEE. The CDR3 spans 15 residues.

The CDR3 sequence: CASSPGDTQYF. The CDR3 bases are TGTGCCAGCAGCCCGGGAGATACGCAGTATTTT. V is TRBV14 and J is TRBJ2-3; D not resolved. V was shortened by 4 bases and J by 5 bases, with 4 bases between the two germline ends. The CDR3 is made up of 11 amino acids. Germline V gene lookup returns CDR1 SGHDN and CDR2 FVKESK.

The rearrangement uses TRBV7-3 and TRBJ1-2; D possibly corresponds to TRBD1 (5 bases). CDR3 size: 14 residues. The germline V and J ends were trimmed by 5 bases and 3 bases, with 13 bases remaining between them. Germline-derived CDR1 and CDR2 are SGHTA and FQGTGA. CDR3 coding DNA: TGTGCCAGCAGCCAAGGGAAAGGGGACTATGGCTACACCTTC. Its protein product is CASSQGKGDYGYTF.

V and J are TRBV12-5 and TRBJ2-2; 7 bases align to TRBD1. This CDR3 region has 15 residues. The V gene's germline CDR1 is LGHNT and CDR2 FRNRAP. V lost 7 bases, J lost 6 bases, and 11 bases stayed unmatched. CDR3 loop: CASADRQGWSGELFF. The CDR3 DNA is TGTGCTAGTGCCGACCGACAGGGTTGGTCCGGGGAGCTGTTTTTT.

DNA of the CDR3: TGTGCCAGCAGTTCGACAGGGACGGAGACCCAGTACTTC. This codes for CASSSTGTETQYF. The genes are TRBV25-1 and TRBJ2-5, with 7 bases identical to TRBD1. This CDR3 spans 13 amino acids. Germline assignment: CDR1 MGHDK and CDR2 SYGVNS. V trimming: 5 bases; J trimming: 5 bases; junction bases outside the gene matches: 5.

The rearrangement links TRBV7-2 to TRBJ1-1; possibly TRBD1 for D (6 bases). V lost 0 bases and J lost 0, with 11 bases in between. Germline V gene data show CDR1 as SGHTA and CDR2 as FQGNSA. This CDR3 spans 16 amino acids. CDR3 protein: CASSLAGGLLNTEAFF. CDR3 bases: TGTGCCAGCAGCTTAGCTGGGGGCCTTCTGAACACTGAAGCTTTCTTT.

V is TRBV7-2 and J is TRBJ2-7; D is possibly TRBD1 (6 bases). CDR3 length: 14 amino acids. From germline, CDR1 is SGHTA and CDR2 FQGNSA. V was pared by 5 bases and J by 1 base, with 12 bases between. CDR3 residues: CASSPRQDSYEQYF. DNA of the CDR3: TGTGCCAGCAGCCCGAGACAGGATTCCTACGAGCAGTACTTC.

For the CDR3, the DNA is TGTGCCAGCAGCCAAGAACCGAATGAGCTTTATGGCTACACCTTC. Translated: CASSQEPNELYGYTF. This rearrangement joins TRBV4-2 to TRBJ1-2; D gene ambiguous. The CDR3 consists of 15 residues. The V gene lost 0 bases and the J gene lost 5 bases, with 13 bases spanning the gap. Germline assignment: CDR1 LGHNA and CDR2 YNFKEQ.

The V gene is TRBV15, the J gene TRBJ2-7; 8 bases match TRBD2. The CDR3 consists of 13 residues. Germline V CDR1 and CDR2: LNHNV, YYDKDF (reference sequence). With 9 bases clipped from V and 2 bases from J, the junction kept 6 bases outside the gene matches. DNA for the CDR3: TGTGCCACAGGAATGGGACTAGCCTACGAGCAGTACTTC. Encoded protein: CATGMGLAYEQYF.

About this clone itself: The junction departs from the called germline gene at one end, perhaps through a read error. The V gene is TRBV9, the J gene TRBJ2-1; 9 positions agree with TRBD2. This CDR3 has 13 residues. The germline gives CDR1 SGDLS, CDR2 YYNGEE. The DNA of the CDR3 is TGTGCCAGCAACGTAGCGGGAGAGAATGAGCAGTTCTTC. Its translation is CASNVAGENEQFF.

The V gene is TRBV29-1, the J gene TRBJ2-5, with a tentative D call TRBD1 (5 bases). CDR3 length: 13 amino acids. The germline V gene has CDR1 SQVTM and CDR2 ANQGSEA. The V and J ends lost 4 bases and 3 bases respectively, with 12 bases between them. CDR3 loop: CSVVSRVEETQYF. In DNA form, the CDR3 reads TGCAGCGTTGTATCCAGGGTGGAAGAGACCCAGTACTTC. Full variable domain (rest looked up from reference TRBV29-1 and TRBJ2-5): SAVISQKPSRDICQRGTSLTIQCQVDSQVTMMFWYRQQPGQSLTLIATANQGSEATYESGFVIDKFPISRPNLTFSTLTVSNMSPEDSSIYLCSVVSRVEETQYFGPGTRLLVL.

The CDR3, as DNA: TGTGCCTGGAAATCGGTCAACGCTAACTATGGCTACACCTTC. As protein: CAWKSVNANYGYTF. The chain carries TRBV30 and TRBJ1-2; no reliable D call. CDR3 size: 14 residues. The V end was cut by 4 bases, the J end by 0 bases, with 12 bases between. In germline, CDR1 is GTSNPN, CDR2 SVGIG (reference sequence).